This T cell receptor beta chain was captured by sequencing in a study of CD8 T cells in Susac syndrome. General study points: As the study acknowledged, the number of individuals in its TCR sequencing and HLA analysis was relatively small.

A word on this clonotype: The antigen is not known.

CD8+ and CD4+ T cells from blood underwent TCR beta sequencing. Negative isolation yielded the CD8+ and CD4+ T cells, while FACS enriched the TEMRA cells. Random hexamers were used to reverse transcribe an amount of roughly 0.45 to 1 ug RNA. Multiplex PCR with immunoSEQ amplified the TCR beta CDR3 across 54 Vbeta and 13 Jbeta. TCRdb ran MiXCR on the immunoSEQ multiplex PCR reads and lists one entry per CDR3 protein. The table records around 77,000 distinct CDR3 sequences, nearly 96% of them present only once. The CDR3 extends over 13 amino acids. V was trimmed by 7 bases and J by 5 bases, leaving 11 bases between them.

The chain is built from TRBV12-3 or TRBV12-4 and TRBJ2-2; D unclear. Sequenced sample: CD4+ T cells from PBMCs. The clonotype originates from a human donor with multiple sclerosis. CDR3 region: CASTPPSTGELFF. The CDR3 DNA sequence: TGTGCCAGCACTCCCCCCAGTACCGGGGAGCTGTTTTTT.